This passage covers 20 T cell receptor beta chains from one sample sequenced in a study of Ad26.COV2.S vaccination and SARS-CoV-2 variants (dated by TCRdb to the early 2020s). Receptors were amplified or captured by the immunoSEQ multiplex PCR assay. TCRdb mirrors the immuneACCESS table, restricted to in-frame sequences. Some clones are absent from its copies; in checked studies, under half trace to an unresolved V gene, and the reason for the others is unknown. The sample table holds 350,000 to 400,000 clones, of which approximately 91% were seen once. The ten largest account for roughly 3% of the sample. The treatment or condition tag for this specimen amounts to: around 19 received Ad26.COV2.S at low or high dose, single or two shots; about five received placebo; per-sample allocation not given. Repertoires of vaccine and placebo recipients were sequenced from samples taken on day 63 after the first injection.

Sample: peripheral blood, taken in a trial of Ad26.COV2.S vaccine versus placebo. The source of these receptors is a person between 18 and 60 years old who received the Ad26.COV2.S COVID-19 vaccine or a placebo.

The V call is TRBV11-3, the J call TRBJ2-1; D ambiguous. V shed 0 bases and J shed 6 bases, with 12 bases lying between them. This CDR3 is 15 amino acids long. Germline V gene data show CDR1 as SGHNT and CDR2 as YENEEA. The CDR3 region has the DNA TGTGCCAGCAGCTTAGATCATGGTCAGATCAATGAGCAGTTCTTC. Translating it yields CASSLDHGQINEQFF. The complete variable domain, with remaining parts taken from reference TRBV11-3 and TRBJ2-1, reads EAGVVQSPRYKIIEKKQPVAFWCNPISGHNTLYWYLQNLGQGPELLIRYENEEAVDDSQLPKDRFSAERLKGVDSTLKIQPAELGDSAVYLCASSLDHGQINEQFFGPGTRLTVL.

The chain carries TRBV6-2 or TRBV6-3 and TRBJ1-1, with D tentatively TRBD1 (6 bases). V lost 2 bases and J lost 0, with 16 bases in between. This CDR3 has 17 residues. Germline V CDR1 and CDR2: MNHEY, SVGEGT. As DNA, the CDR3 is TGTGCCAGCAGTTACACCGGGGGCGGTTTACTGAACACTGAAGCTTTCTTT. Translating gives CASSYTGGGLLNTEAFF.

The genes are TRBV11-2 and TRBJ1-6; 7 bases fit TRBD1. Germline values: CDR1 SGHAT, CDR2 FQNNGV. The CDR3 is made up of 15 amino acids. J lost 10 bases, V lost 0 bases, and 6 bases had no gene match. The chain's CDR3 is CASSLEPGGDSPLHF. Written as DNA, the CDR3 is TGTGCCAGCAGCTTAGAACCAGGGGGAGACTCACCCCTCCACTTT.

The rearrangement links TRBV5-1 to TRBJ2-7, with D perhaps matching TRBD1 (6 bases). Germline CDR1 SGHRS, CDR2 YFSETQ. The ends were cut back, 2 bases at V and 5 bases at J, with 17 bases in the middle. The CDR3 is 15 amino acids. This CDR3 is CASSFRGPMSDEQYF. The CDR3 DNA reads as TGCGCCAGCAGCTTCAGGGGCCCGATGAGCGACGAGCAGTACTTC. Combining the CDR3 with reference TRBV5-1 and TRBJ2-7 gives the whole variable domain KAGVTQTPRYLIKTRGQQVTLSCSPISGHRSVSWYQQTPGQGLQFLFEYFSETQRNKGNFPGRFSGRQFSNSRSEMNVSTLELGDSALYLCASSFRGPMSDEQYFGPGTRLTVT.

The chain is built from TRBV5-1 and TRBJ1-2; perhaps TRBD1 as D (5 bases). V was pared by 5 bases and J by 6 bases, with 11 bases between. Germline lookup yields CDR1 SGHRS and CDR2 YFSETQ. The CDR3 extends over 12 amino acids. CDR3 in amino acids: CASSETADGYTF. DNA for the CDR3: TGCGCCAGCAGTGAGACAGCGGATGGCTACACCTTC.

The CDR3 region is CASSPTGTAATDTQYF. DNA of the CDR3: TGTGCCAGCAGCCCAACCGGGACCGCAGCCACAGATACGCAGTATTTT. The gene calls are TRBV7-9 and TRBJ2-3, with D perhaps being TRBD1 or TRBD2 (5 bases each). The CDR3 is 16 amino acids. The germline V and J ends were trimmed by 5 bases and 2 bases, with 17 bases remaining between them. Germline-derived CDR1 and CDR2 are SEHNR and FQNEAQ (reference sequence).

This chain connects TRBV30 to TRBJ1-2; D unclear. Germline V gives CDR1 GTSNPN, CDR2 SVGIG (reference sequence). V was pared by 0 bases and J by 3 bases, with 11 bases between. CDR3 length: 14 residues. CDR3 nucleotide sequence: TGTGCCTGGAGTGTAGGGCCGAAGTACTATGGCTACACCTTC. It translates to CAWSVGPKYYGYTF.

V gene TRBV19 combines with J gene TRBJ1-2; D unresolved. Per the germline V gene, CDR1 is LNHDA and CDR2 is SQIVND (reference sequence). The V and J ends lost 10 bases and 3 bases respectively, with 21 bases between them. The CDR3 is 15 amino acids. In nucleotides, the CDR3 is TGTGCCACCGCCGCGACCCGCGAGGATCACTATGGCTACACCTTC. This gives the protein CATAATREDHYGYTF.

This clone was seen more than once but under ten times. V usage is TRBV4-1 and J usage is TRBJ1-1, with D uncertain. The CDR3 has 14 residues. From germline, CDR1 is MGHRA and CDR2 YSYEKL. The V gene lost 2 bases and the J gene lost 0 bases, with 7 bases spanning the gap. The CDR3 DNA is TGCGCCAGCAGCCAAACAGTAATGAACACTGAAGCTTTCTTT. It encodes CASSQTVMNTEAFF.

The J gene is TRBJ1-3, the V gene TRBV3-1 (or the pseudogene TRBV3-2); unclear D gene. The CDR3 sequence is 17 residues long. Germline V gene data show CDR1 as LGHDT and CDR2 as YNNKEL (reference sequence). V dropped 4 bases and J dropped 0 bases, with 16 bases sitting between them. CDR3 nucleotide sequence: TGTGCCAGCAGCCCATCCCTTGGAACCTTCTCTGGAAACACCATATATTTT. It is translated as CASSPSLGTFSGNTIYF.

On this clone: The same CDR3 also results from other DNA sequences found in this sample. The chain combines TRBV7-9 with TRBJ1-2, with a tentative D call TRBD1 (5 bases). This CDR3 is built from 13 residues. Germline assignment: CDR1 SEHNR and CDR2 FQNEAQ (reference sequence). V was cut by 6 bases and J by 1 base, with 9 bases left in between. The CDR3 spells CASSLDSNYGYTF. The CDR3 nucleotides are TGTGCCAGCAGTCTAGACAGTAACTATGGCTACACCTTC.

The J gene is TRBJ2-1, the V gene TRBV30; 11 nucleotides agree with TRBD2. Germline CDR1 GTSNPN, CDR2 SVGIG (reference sequence). With V trimmed by 4 bases and J by 5 bases, 10 bases remained unmatched. This CDR3 has 16 amino acids. CDR3 residues: CAWKPRPGLADNEQFF. CDR3 bases: TGTGCCTGGAAGCCCCGGCCGGGACTAGCGGACAATGAGCAGTTCTTC.

The chain couples TRBV4-1 to TRBJ2-4; 10 bases map to TRBD1. Trimming cost V 5 bases and J 7 bases; bases outside gene matches: 5. Germline V CDR1 and CDR2: MGHRA, YSYEKL. This CDR3 is 14 amino acids long. The CDR3: CASSMPGQGNIQYF. The CDR3 nucleotides are TGCGCCAGCAGCATGCCGGGACAGGGGAACATTCAGTACTTC.

The chain has TRBV5-1 and TRBJ1-4; 9 bases fit TRBD1. With V trimmed by 2 bases and J by 7 bases, 6 bases remained unmatched. Germline assignment: CDR1 SGHRS and CDR2 YFSETQ. The CDR3 is made up of 15 amino acids. The CDR3 protein is CASSFGTGRREKLFF. CDR3 sequence (DNA): TGCGCCAGCAGCTTCGGGACAGGGAGACGTGAAAAACTGTTTTTT.

V gene TRBV10-2 combines with J gene TRBJ1-5; possibly TRBD1 for D (6 bases). The CDR3 has 16 residues. V lost 2 bases to trimming and J lost 9 bases, with 20 bases between them. Per germline, CDR1 WSHSY and CDR2 SAAADI. The CDR3 loop is CASSESAGGGWGPQHF. CDR3 nucleotides: TGCGCCAGCAGTGAGAGTGCAGGAGGGGGGTGGGGGCCCCAGCATTTT.

The rearrangement links TRBV5-8 to TRBJ1-6, with D maybe TRBD1 (6 bases). The V and J ends lost 3 bases and 7 bases respectively, with 14 bases between them. The CDR3 runs 15 residues. Germline V lookup: CDR1 SGHTS, CDR2 YDEGEE. CDR3 loop: CASSSRDTFNSPLHF. The CDR3 DNA reads as TGTGCCAGCAGCTCGCGGGACACTTTCAATTCACCCCTCCACTTT.

A few counts support this clone. V gene TRBV10-3 combines with J gene TRBJ1-2; no firm D call. Germline CDR1 is ENHRY and CDR2 is SYGVKD. This CDR3 has 14 amino acids. V was pared by 0 bases and J by 4 bases, with 9 bases between. The CDR3: CAISESWSSYGYTF. For the CDR3, the DNA is TGTGCCATCAGTGAGTCTTGGAGCTCCTATGGCTACACCTTC.

The rearrangement uses TRBV6-5 and TRBJ1-5; D is undetermined. With 4 bases removed from V and 0 bases from J, the gap between germline ends came to 7 bases. From germline, CDR1 is MNHEY and CDR2 SVGAGI. CDR3 size: 14 residues. The CDR3 coding sequence is TGTGCCAGCAGTTCTTATGATAGCAATCAGCCCCAGCATTTT. Its translation: CASSSYDSNQPQHF.

The V gene is TRBV6-5, the J gene TRBJ2-1, with D perhaps TRBD1 (5 bases). This CDR3 comprises 14 residues. Trimming removed 7 bases at V and 1 base at J, with 11 bases between. Germline V gene sequence: CDR1 MNHEY, CDR2 SVGAGI. The CDR3 DNA reads TGTGCCAGCACTTATGACAGATCCTACAATGAGCAGTTCTTC. This encodes CASTYDRSYNEQFF.

Only one count was recorded for this clone. The V gene is TRBV5-4, the J gene TRBJ2-1; 10 bases fit TRBD2. Unmatched junction bases numbered 5, after V lost 1 base and J lost 7 bases. This CDR3 is 15 amino acids long. CDR1 SGHNT and CDR2 YYREEE come from the germline V gene (reference sequence). CDR3 DNA sequence: TGTGCCAGCAGCTTGCCCCTAGCGGGGGCTAATGAGCAGTTCTTC. Its protein product is CASSLPLAGANEQFF.